This T cell receptor (beta chain) was identified in a study of blood T cell repertoires in COVID-19. Overall study context: From the United States, Italy and Spain came samples of acute and convalescent COVID-19. T cells, B-cell-depleted T cells, or PBMCs provided the cDNA or gDNA that served as material.

Authors' data handling: Estimated nucleated cell counts came from reference gene primer amplification. The table came from immunoSEQ multiplex PCR; TCRdb's copy has only in-frame clones and leaves some out. Clone size and the V and J calls come from that table; the DNA yielded D and trimming. The sample carries tens of thousands of clones, around 79% recorded once. V lost 3 bases, J lost 4 bases, and 5 bases stayed unmatched. This CDR3 comprises 14 residues. Germline V gene data show CDR1 as DFQATT and CDR2 as SNEGSKA (reference sequence). This TCR was sampled from a woman between 65 and 79 years old with acute or convalescent COVID-19. Material: peripheral blood. The genes are TRBV20-1 and TRBJ1-2; 10 nucleotides align to TRBD1. The CDR3 DNA reads TGCAGTGCTAGTCCGGGACAGGGGACCTATGGCTACACCTTC. It yields the protein CSASPGQGTYGYTF.